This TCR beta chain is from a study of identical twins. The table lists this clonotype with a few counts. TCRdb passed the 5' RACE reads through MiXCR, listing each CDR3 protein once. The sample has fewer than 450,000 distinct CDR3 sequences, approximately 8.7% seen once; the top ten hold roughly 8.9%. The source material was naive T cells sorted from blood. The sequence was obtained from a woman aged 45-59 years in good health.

The DNA for the CDR3 is TGCGCCAGCAGCGTAAGGGGTGAGAGTCATAACGAGCAGTACTTC. As protein: CASSVRGESHNEQYF. This chain connects TRBV5-1 to TRBJ2-7; tentatively, D is TRBD1 (5 bases). The CDR3 loop spans 15 amino acids. Deletions cut 4 bases from V and 5 bases from J, with 19 bases between. Germline V lookup: CDR1 SGHRS, CDR2 YFSETQ.